The clone carrying this T cell receptor (beta chain) has more than one count but fewer than ten. After removal of 5 bases from V and 0 bases from J, the junction contained 8 bases not matched to a gene. Per the germline V gene, CDR1 is SGHAT and CDR2 is FQNNGV. This CDR3 is 16 amino acids long. These data originate in a study of T cell repertoires in cytomegalovirus infection. Whole-study context: Signatures in public TCR beta sequences pointed to both CMV infection and matching HLA type.

TCRdb re-analysed the reads in MiXCR, keeping a single row per CDR3 protein. The data contain some 450,000 distinct CDR3 sequences, approximately 30% of them seen just once; the ten biggest clones take up around 15%. The TCR was taken from a human donor in good health (CMV status not recorded). Some clones in this sample may be carry-over from other donors' samples. This sequence joins TRBV11-2 and TRBJ2-3, with 7 nucleotides matching TRBD1. The sequenced sample was PBMCs. CDR3 coding DNA: TGTGCCAGCAGCCCGGGGACAGACCTTAGCACAGATACGCAGTATTTT. This gives the protein CASSPGTDLSTDTQYF.